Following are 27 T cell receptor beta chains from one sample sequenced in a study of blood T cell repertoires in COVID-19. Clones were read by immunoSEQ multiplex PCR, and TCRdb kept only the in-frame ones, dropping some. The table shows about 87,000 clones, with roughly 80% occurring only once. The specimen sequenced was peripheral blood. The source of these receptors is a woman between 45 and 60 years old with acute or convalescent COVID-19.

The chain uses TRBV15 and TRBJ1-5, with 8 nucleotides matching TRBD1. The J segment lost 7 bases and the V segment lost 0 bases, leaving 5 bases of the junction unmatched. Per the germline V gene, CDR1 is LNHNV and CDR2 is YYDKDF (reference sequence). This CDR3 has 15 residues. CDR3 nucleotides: TGTGCCACCAGCAGAGATCAGGGGGCCTGGCAGCCCCAGCATTTT. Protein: CATSRDQGAWQPQHF.

The chain's CDR3 is CASLRGLGFGYTF. The CDR3 DNA follows: TGTGCCAGCCTACGGGGGTTAGGGTTTGGCTACACCTTC. The chain is built from TRBV2 and TRBJ1-2; TRBD1 is a possible D gene (5 bases). Germline CDR1 is SNHLY and CDR2 is FYNNEI. Trimming cost V 8 bases and J 7 bases, with 17 bases left between them. The length of the CDR3 is 13 residues. The full variable domain, with the rest looked up from reference TRBV2 and TRBJ1-2, is EPEVTQTPSHQVTQMGQEVILRCVPISNHLYFYWYRQILGQKVEFLVSFYNNEISEKSEIFDDQFSVERPDGSNFTLKIRSTKLEDSAMYFCASLRGLGFGYTFGSGTRLTVV.

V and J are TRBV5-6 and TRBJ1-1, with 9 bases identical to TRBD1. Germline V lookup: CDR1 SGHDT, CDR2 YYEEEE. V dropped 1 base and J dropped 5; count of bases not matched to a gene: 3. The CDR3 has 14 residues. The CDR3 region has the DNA TGTGCCAGCAGCTTGAACAGGGGGCAAACTGAAGCTTTCTTT. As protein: CASSLNRGQTEAFF.

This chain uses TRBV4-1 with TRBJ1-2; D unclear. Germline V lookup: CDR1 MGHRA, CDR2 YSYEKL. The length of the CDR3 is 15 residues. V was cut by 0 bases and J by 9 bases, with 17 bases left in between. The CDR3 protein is CASSQESGNPWSYTF. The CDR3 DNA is TGCGCCAGCAGCCAAGAGTCCGGGAACCCTTGGAGCTACACCTTC.

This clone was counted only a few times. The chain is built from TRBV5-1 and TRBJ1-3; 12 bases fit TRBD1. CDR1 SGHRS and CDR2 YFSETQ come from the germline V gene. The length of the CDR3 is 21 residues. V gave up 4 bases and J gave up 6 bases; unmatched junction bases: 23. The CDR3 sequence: CASSNVIPGQGASGLLNTIYF. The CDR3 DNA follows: TGCGCCAGCAGCAACGTTATACCGGGACAGGGGGCGTCAGGATTATTAAACACCATATATTTT.

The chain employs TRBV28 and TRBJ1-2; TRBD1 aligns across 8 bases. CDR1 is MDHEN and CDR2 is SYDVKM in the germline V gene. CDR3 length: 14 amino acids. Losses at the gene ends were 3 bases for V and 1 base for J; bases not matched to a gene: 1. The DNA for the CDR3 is TGTGCCAGCAGTTTGGACAGGGTTAACTATGGCTACACCTTC. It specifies CASSLDRVNYGYTF.

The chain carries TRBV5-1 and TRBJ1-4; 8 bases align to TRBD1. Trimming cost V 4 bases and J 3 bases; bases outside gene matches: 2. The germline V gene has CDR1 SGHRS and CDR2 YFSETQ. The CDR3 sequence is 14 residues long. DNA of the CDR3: TGCGCCAGCAGCAAGGGACAGGCTAATGAAAAACTGTTTTTT. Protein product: CASSKGQANEKLFF.

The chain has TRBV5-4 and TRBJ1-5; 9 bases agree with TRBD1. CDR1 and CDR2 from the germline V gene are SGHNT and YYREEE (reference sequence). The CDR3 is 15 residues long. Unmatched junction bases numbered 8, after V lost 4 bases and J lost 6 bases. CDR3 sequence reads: CASSPTGQGGQPQHF. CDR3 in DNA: TGTGCCAGCAGCCCAACGGGACAGGGCGGTCAGCCCCAGCATTTT.

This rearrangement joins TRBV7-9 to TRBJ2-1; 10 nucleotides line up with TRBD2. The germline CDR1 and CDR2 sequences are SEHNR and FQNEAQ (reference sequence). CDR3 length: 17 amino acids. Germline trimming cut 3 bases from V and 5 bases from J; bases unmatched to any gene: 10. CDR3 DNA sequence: TGTGCCAGCAGCTTCAAGGGAGGACTAGCGGCCAACAATGAGCAGTTCTTC. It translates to CASSFKGGLAANNEQFF.

CDR3 nucleotide sequence: TGTGCCACCAGCAGGACAGGGCCTCTCAATCAGCCCCAGCATTTT. Its protein is CATSRTGPLNQPQHF. The chain couples TRBV15 to TRBJ1-5; 7 bases line up with TRBD1. V lost 3 bases, J lost 3 bases, and 5 bases stayed unmatched. Germline lookup yields CDR1 LNHNV and CDR2 YYDKDF (reference sequence). This CDR3 comprises 15 residues.

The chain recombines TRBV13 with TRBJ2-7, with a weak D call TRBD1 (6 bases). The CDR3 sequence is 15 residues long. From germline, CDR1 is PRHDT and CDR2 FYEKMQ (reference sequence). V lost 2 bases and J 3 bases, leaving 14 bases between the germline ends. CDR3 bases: TGTGCCAGCAGCTTAAACAGGGATCCCTACTACGAGCAGTACTTC. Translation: CASSLNRDPYYEQYF.

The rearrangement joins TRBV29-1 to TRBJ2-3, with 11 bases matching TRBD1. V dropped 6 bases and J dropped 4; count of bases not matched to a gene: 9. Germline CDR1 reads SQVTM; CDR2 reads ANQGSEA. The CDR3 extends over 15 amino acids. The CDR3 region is CSVRTWGQGADTQYF. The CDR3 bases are TGCAGCGTCCGAACGTGGGGACAGGGGGCAGATACGCAGTATTTT.

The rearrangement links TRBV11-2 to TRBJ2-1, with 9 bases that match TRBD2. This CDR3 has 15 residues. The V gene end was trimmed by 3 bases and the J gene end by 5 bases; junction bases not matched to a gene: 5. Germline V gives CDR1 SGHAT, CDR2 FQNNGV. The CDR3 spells CASSFQAGGNNEQFF. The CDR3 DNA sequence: TGTGCCAGCAGCTTTCAAGCGGGGGGAAACAATGAGCAGTTCTTC.

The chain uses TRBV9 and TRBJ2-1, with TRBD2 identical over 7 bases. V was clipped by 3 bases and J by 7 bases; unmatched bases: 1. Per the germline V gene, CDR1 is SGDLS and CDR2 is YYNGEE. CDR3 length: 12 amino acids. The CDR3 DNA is TGTGCCAGCAGCGCGGGGGGAAATGAGCAGTTCTTC. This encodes CASSAGGNEQFF.

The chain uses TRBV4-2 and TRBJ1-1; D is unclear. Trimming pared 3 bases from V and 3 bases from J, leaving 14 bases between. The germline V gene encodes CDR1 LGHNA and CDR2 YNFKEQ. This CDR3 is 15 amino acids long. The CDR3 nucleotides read TGTGCCAGCAGCCACGGGGAGCAGTCCTACACTGAAGCTTTCTTT. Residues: CASSHGEQSYTEAFF.

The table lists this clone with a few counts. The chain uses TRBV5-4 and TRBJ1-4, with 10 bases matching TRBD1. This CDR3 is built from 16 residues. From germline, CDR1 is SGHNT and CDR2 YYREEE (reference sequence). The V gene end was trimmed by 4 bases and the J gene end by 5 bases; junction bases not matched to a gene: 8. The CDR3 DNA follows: TGTGCCAGCAGCCCAACCCCGGGACAGGGGAATGAAAAACTGTTTTTT. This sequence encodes CASSPTPGQGNEKLFF.

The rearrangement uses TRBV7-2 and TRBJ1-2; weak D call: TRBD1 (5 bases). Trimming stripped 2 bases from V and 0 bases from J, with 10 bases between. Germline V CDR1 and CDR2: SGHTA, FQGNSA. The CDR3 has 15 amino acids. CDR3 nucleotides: TGTGCCAGCAGCTTATCCCGGGGGACTAACTATGGCTACACCTTC. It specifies CASSLSRGTNYGYTF.

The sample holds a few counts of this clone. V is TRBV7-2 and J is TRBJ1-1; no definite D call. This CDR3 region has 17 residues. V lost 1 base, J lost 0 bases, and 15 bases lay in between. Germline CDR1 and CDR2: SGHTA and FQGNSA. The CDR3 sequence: CASSLEEGIPMNTEAFF. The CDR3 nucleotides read TGTGCCAGCAGCTTAGAGGAGGGCATCCCCATGAACACTGAAGCTTTCTTT.

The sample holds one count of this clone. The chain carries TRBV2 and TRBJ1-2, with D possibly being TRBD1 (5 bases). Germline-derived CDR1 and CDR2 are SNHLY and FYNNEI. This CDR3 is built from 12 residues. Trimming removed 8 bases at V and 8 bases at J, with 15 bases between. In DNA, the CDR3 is TGTGCCAGCTTCGTAGGGGTTTGGGGCTACACCTTC. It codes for CASFVGVWGYTF.

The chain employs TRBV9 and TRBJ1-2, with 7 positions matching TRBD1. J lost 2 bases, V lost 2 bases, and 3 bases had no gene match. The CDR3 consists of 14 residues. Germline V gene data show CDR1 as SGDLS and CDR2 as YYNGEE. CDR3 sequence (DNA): TGTGCCAGCAGCGTCCCGGGACAGAACTATGGCTACACCTTC. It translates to CASSVPGQNYGYTF.

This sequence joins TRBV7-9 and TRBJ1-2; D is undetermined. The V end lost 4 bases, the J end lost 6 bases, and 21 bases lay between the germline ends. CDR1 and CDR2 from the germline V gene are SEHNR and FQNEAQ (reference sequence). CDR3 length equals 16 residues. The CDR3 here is CASSYLTPRVSNGYTF. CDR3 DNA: TGTGCCAGCAGCTACTTGACCCCCCGGGTTTCGAATGGCTACACCTTC.

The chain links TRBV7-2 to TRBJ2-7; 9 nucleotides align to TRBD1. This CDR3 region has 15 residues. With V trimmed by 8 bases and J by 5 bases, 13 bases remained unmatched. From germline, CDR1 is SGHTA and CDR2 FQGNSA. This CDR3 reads CASRRPGTGRDEQYF. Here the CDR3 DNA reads TGTGCCAGCCGCCGCCCCGGGACAGGGCGAGACGAGCAGTACTTC.

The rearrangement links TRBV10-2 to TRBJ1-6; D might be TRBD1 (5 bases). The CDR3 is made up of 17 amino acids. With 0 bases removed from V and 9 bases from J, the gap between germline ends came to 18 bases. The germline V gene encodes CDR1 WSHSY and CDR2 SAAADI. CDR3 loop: CASSESRGYKRGSPLHF. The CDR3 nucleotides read TGCGCCAGCAGTGAGTCAAGGGGATACAAGCGGGGTTCACCCCTCCACTTT.

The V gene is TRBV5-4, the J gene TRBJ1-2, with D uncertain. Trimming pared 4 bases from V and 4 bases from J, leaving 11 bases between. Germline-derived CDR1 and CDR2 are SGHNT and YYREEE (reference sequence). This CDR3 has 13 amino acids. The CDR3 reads CASSPRGGYGYTF. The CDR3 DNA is TGTGCCAGCAGCCCCCGGGGTGGCTATGGCTACACCTTC.

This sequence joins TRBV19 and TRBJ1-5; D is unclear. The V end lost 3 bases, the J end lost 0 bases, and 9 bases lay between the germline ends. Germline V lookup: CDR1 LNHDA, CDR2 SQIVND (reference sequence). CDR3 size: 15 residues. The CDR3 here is CASSIQVYSNQPQHF. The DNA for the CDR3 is TGTGCCAGTAGTATCCAGGTTTATAGCAATCAGCCCCAGCATTTT.

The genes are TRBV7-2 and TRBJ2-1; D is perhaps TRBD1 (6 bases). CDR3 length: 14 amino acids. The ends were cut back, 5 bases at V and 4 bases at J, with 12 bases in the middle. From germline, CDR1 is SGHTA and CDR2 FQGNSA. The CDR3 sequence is CASSPDRVYNEQFF. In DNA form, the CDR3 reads TGTGCCAGCAGCCCGGACAGAGTGTACAATGAGCAGTTCTTC.

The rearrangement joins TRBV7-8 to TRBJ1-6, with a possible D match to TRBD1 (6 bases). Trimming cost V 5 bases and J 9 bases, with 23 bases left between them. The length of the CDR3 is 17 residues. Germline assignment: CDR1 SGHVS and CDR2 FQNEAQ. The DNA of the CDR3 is TGTGCCAGCAGCCTCCGACCCCAGGGGCAGAGAGGTTCACCCCTCCACTTT. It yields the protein CASSLRPQGQRGSPLHF. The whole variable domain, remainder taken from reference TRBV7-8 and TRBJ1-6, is GAGVSQSPRYKVAKRGQDVALRCDPISGHVSLFWYQQALGQGPEFLTYFQNEAQLDKSGLPSDRFFAERPEGSVSTLKIQRTQQEDSAVYLCASSLRPQGQRGSPLHFGNGTRLTVT.